This T cell receptor (beta chain) was sequenced in a study of blood T cell repertoires in COVID-19. Study background: Sources were T cells, B-cell-depleted T cells, or PBMCs; the material itself was cDNA or gDNA.

Per the original methods: Reference gene primer amplification in the assay estimated nucleated cell counts. TCRdb keeps only in-frame clones here, not all; method: immunoSEQ multiplex PCR. The V and J calls and clone size are taken from that table; D and trimming were inferred from the DNA. This table has roughly 400,000 clones, around 90% appearing once. V lost 4 bases to trimming and J lost 5 bases, with 9 bases between them. Germline V gene lookup returns CDR1 SGHRS and CDR2 YFSETQ. The CDR3 runs to 12 residues. All enrollees were about 18 to 90 years old and from 20 to 25 US areas. The source of this sequence is a woman aged 35 to 49 with acute COVID-19. The genes are TRBV5-1 and TRBJ1-2; D uncertain. The sample comprised PBMCs or T cells enriched from blood (not recorded which). CDR3 DNA: TGCGCCAGCAGCCCCCCGGGGTATGGCTACACCTTC. Amino acids: CASSPPGYGYTF.